These T cell receptor beta chains were read from a single sample in a study of blood T cells in healthy people across ages. TCRdb re-called the 5' RACE reads with MiXCR, one entry per CDR3 protein. The sample records fewer than 700,000 distinct CDR3 sequences, around 38% being singletons. The sequenced sample was blood. These receptor sequences come from a man older than 75 in good health. The CDR3 runs from the conserved cysteine through the conserved F or W. A D gene is named only where the DNA matches it firmly. For some rows the clone size is stated as once, few or many, or as a class when expanded; others skip it.

V	size	J	D	CDR3	DNA
TRBV9	few	TRBJ2-6	TRBD1	CASSARQGTGANVLTF	TGTGCCAGCAGCGCCCGACAGGGAACTGGGGCCAACGTCCTGACTTTC
TRBV4-3	.	TRBJ1-6	.	CASSQEYAVRGGENSPLHF	TGCGCCAGCAGCCAAGAGTACGCGGTACGGGGTGGAGAGAATTCACCCCTCCACTTT
TRBV7-6	.	TRBJ1-4	.	CASSPTGREKLFF	TGTGCCAGCAGCCCGACAGGCCGAGAAAAACTGTTTTTT
TRBV7-2	many	TRBJ2-1	TRBD2	CASSSLAGAYNEQFF	TGTGCCAGCAGCTCACTAGCGGGTGCCTACAATGAGCAGTTCTTC
TRBV7-9	.	TRBJ2-7	TRBD1	CASRGPRDSLSYEQYF	TGTGCCAGCAGAGGGCCCCGGGACAGCCTATCCTACGAGCAGTACTTC
TRBV6-2/TRBV6-3	once	TRBJ2-3	.	CASSWRRSTDTQYF	TGTGCCAGCAGTTGGAGACGGAGCACAGATACGCAGTATTTT
TRBV20-1	once	TRBJ2-1	.	CSASGARLSNEQFF	TGCAGTGCTTCTGGGGCCAGGTTAAGCAATGAGCAGTTCTTC
TRBV15	.	TRBJ1-2	.	CATCRDLGDYGYTF	TGTGCCACCTGCAGAGATTTGGGGGACTATGGCTACACCTTC
TRBV6-2/TRBV6-3	few	TRBJ1-5	TRBD1	CATYSDRGNQPQHF	TGTGCCACTTATTCGGACAGGGGAAATCAGCCCCAGCATTTT
TRBV27	few	TRBJ1-2	TRBD1	CASSPGTGVGGYTF	TGTGCCAGCAGTCCGGGGACAGGGGTCGGTGGCTACACCTTC
TRBV7-2	.	TRBJ2-5	.	CASSPQMEQYF	TGTGCCAGCAGCCCGCAGATGGAACAGTACTTC
TRBV12-3/TRBV12-4	.	TRBJ2-7	.	CASSFLQTGTYEQYF	TGTGCCAGCAGTTTCCTGCAAACAGGGACCTACGAGCAGTACTTC
TRBV7-2	few	TRBJ2-7	.	CASSLQGKSSYEQYF	TGTGCCAGCAGCCTACAGGGCAAGAGCTCCTACGAGCAGTACTTC
TRBV12-3/TRBV12-4	.	TRBJ2-5	.	CASSFEGGKETQYF	TGTGCCAGCAGTTTTGAGGGCGGGAAAGAGACCCAGTACTTC
TRBV7-2	few	TRBJ2-3	TRBD2	CASSSRTSFTDTQYF	TGTGCCAGCAGCTCCCGGACTAGCTTTACAGATACGCAGTATTTT
TRBV27	.	TRBJ1-6	.	CASSIKPLPLGDSPLHF	TGTGCCAGCAGTATAAAACCACTGCCGCTCGGGGATTCACCCCTCCACTTT
TRBV18	.	TRBJ2-5	TRBD1	CASSPRTLGQGEEQYF	TGTGCCAGCTCACCACGGACCTTGGGACAGGGGGAAGAGCAGTACTTC
TRBV12-3/TRBV12-4	few	TRBJ2-5	TRBD1	CASSLSGGFQETQYF	TGTGCCAGCAGTTTGTCAGGGGGTTTCCAAGAGACCCAGTACTTC
TRBV7-6	many	TRBJ1-2	.	CASSPLSQGYGYTF	TGTGCCAGCAGCCCACTCTCTCAGGGATATGGCTACACCTTC
TRBV6-5	.	TRBJ2-3	TRBD1	CASSTQGVGTDTQYF	TGTGCCAGCAGTACACAGGGGGTTGGGACAGATACGCAGTATTTT
TRBV7-2	.	TRBJ1-2	.	CASSIRGTRFSYTF	TGTGCCAGCAGCATCCGGGGGACACGGTTTAGCTACACCTTC
TRBV7-6	.	TRBJ2-6	TRBD2	CASSLERDQSSGANVLTF	TGTGCCAGCAGCTTAGAGCGGGACCAGAGCTCTGGGGCCAACGTCCTGACTTTC
TRBV9	few	TRBJ2-3	TRBD1	CASSASTGADTQYF	TGTGCCAGCAGCGCATCGACAGGGGCAGATACGCAGTATTTT
TRBV10-3	many	TRBJ2-7	TRBD2	CAIREGGSRSEQYF	TGTGCCATCAGGGAGGGCGGGAGTAGGAGCGAGCAGTACTTC
TRBV19	few	TRBJ2-5	.	CASSKGLGETQYF	TGTGCCAGTAGTAAGGGACTCGGGGAGACCCAGTACTTC
TRBV15	.	TRBJ2-5	TRBD2	CATNRRPTGTSGPEQYF	TGTGCCACCAACAGAAGACCTACCGGGACTAGCGGGCCAGAGCAGTACTTC
TRBV27	.	TRBJ1-2	TRBD1	CTSSLQGDYGYTF	TGTACCAGCAGCCTACAGGGGGACTATGGCTACACCTTC
TRBV6-1	few	TRBJ2-4	TRBD1	CASSEQGARENIQYF	TGTGCCAGCAGTGAACAGGGGGCGAGGGAAAACATTCAGTACTTC
TRBV15	few	TRBJ2-3	.	CATSTRQVPTDTQYF	TGTGCCACCAGCACTCGACAGGTACCCACAGATACGCAGTATTTT
TRBV27	many	TRBJ2-3	TRBD2	CASSGLAGARGDTQYF	TGTGCCAGCAGTGGGCTAGCGGGAGCAAGGGGGGATACGCAGTATTTT
TRBV20-1	many	TRBJ2-5	.	CSAQTGPIQETQYF	TGCAGTGCTCAAACGGGACCGATCCAAGAGACCCAGTACTTC
TRBV6-5	many	TRBJ2-5	TRBD1	CASSRTGLKETQYF	TGTGCCAGCAGCCGGACAGGGCTAAAAGAGACCCAGTACTTC
TRBV7-9	many	TRBJ2-2	.	CASNQGIDTGELFF	TGTGCCAGTAATCAGGGTATAGACACCGGGGAGCTGTTTTTT
TRBV20-1	few	TRBJ2-7	.	CSARKSRQQSYEQYF	TGCAGTGCTAGAAAGAGCAGGCAGCAGTCCTACGAGCAGTACTTC
TRBV4-2	few	TRBJ1-1	.	CASSRPGTSNTEAFF	TGTGCCAGCAGCCGGCCAGGCACCTCGAACACTGAAGCTTTCTTT
TRBV27	.	TRBJ1-3	.	CASSLNSLSGNTIYF	TGTGCCAGCAGTTTAAACAGTCTATCAGGAAACACCATATATTTT
TRBV25-1	.	TRBJ2-2	TRBD2	CASCARSGGSITGELFF	TGTGCCAGCTGCGCAAGGAGCGGGGGGTCCATCACCGGGGAGCTGTTTTTT
TRBV20-1	once	TRBJ2-5	.	CSVGRPTPEGETQYF	TGCAGTGTTGGGAGGCCGACGCCAGAGGGGGAGACCCAGTACTTC
TRBV20-1	many	TRBJ2-4	TRBD1	CSGRQGENIQYF	TGCAGTGGTCGGCAGGGGGAAAACATTCAGTACTTC
TRBV20-1	few	TRBJ1-2	TRBD1	CSARVTGVYGYTF	TGCAGTGCTCGGGTGACAGGGGTCTATGGCTACACCTTC
TRBV7-9	.	TRBJ2-3	TRBD1	CDSSPRTGADTQYF	TGTGACAGCAGCCCTAGGACAGGGGCAGATACGCAGTATTTT
TRBV6-1	.	TRBJ2-7	.	CASSEAAGSYEQYF	TGTGCCAGCAGTGAAGCGGCAGGATCCTACGAGCAGTACTTC
TRBV6-5	.	TRBJ2-3	.	CASSYKQDDTQYF	TGTGCCAGCAGTTATAAACAGGACGATACGCAGTATTTT
TRBV5-1	few	TRBJ2-1	TRBD1	CASSRKTGTGYNEQFF	TGCGCCAGCAGCCGGAAGACCGGGACAGGGTACAATGAGCAGTTCTTC
TRBV24-1	many	TRBJ2-3	TRBD1	CATAGRTGSTDTQYF	TGTGCCACCGCCGGCCGGACAGGGAGCACAGATACGCAGTATTTT
TRBV7-9	.	TRBJ2-1	.	CASSRGYTYNEQFF	TGTGCCAGCAGTCGGGGCTATACCTACAATGAGCAGTTCTTC
TRBV4-3	.	TRBJ2-7	TRBD2	CASSRILAGGYNKQYF	TGCGCCAGCAGCCGCATACTAGCGGGGGGGTACAATAAGCAGTACTTC
TRBV7-2	.	TRBJ2-5	.	CASSLAQQVGRQETQYF	TGTGCCAGCAGCTTAGCACAACAGGTTGGAAGGCAAGAGACCCAGTACTTC
TRBV27	.	TRBJ2-1	.	CASSEEGHRYNEQFF	TGTGCCAGCAGCGAGGAGGGTCACCGCTACAATGAGCAGTTCTTC
TRBV3-1	.	TRBJ1-2	.	CASSPHPGRYGYTF	TGTGCCAGCAGCCCCCACCCGGGGAGGTATGGCTACACCTTC
TRBV29-1	.	TRBJ2-1	TRBD1	CSVATGTLGNEQFF	TGCAGCGTCGCGACAGGGACCCTTGGTAATGAGCAGTTCTTC
TRBV27	.	TRBJ2-3	TRBD2	CASSLKPAGGPSDTQYF	TGTGCCAGCAGTTTAAAACCAGCGGGAGGGCCTTCAGATACGCAGTATTTT
TRBV4-2	few	TRBJ1-2	.	CATAPDSHYGCTF	.